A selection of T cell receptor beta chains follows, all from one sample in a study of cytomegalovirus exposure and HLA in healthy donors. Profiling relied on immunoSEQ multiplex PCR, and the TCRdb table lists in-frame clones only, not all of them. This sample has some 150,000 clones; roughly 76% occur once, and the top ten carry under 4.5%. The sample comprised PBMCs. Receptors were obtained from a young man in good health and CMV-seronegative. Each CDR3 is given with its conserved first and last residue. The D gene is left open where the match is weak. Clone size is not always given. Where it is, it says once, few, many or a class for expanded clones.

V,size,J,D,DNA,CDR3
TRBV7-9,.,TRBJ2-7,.,TGTGCCAGCAAGCCAGGGTTGAGGTACGAGCAGTACTTC,CASKPGLRYEQYF
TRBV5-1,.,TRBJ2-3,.,TGCGCCAGCAGCTTGTGGTCGGGGGTCACGGATACGCAGTATTTT,CASSLWSGVTDTQYF
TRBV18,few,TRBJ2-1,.,TGTGCCAGCTCACGCGATAGGGACTTGCTGTATAATGAGCAGTTCTTC,CASSRDRDLLYNEQFF
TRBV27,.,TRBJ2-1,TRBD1,TGTGCCAGCAGTTCCAGGGGGCCATACAATGAGCAGTTCTTC,CASSSRGPYNEQFF
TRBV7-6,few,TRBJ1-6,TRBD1,TGTGCCAGCAGCTTGGGGACAGGGTATTCACCCCTCCACTTT,CASSLGTGYSPLHF
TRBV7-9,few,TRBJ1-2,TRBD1,TGTGCCAGCAGCTTCGACAGGGGGGGTGGCTACACCTTC,CASSFDRGGGYTF
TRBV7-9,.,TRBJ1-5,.,TGTGCCAGCACCCTCCACGGTGGGGCGCTTCAGCCCCAGCATTTT,CASTLHGGALQPQHF
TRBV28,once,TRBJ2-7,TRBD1,TGTGCCAGCAGTTTATTTTCCCAGGGGGCGGATGAGCAGTACTTC,CASSLFSQGADEQYF
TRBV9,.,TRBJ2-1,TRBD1,TGTGCCAGCAGCCTAGGAGAGGGGGCAGGGGACTACAATGAGCAGTTCTTC,CASSLGEGAGDYNEQFF
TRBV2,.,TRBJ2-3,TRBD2,TGTGCCAGCAGTGTGGGAGGGAGCACAGATACGCAGTATTTT,CASSVGGSTDTQYF
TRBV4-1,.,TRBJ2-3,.,TGCGCCAGCAGCCAAGGAACAGCCGTTGATAGCACAGATACGCAGTATTTT,CASSQGTAVDSTDTQYF
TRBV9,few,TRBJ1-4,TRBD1,TGTGCCAGCAATACAGGGGGGTCTAATGAAAAACTGTTTTTT,CASNTGGSNEKLFF
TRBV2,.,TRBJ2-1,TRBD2,TGTGCCAGCACCCCCGAGACTAGCGTGTACAATGAGCAGTTCTTC,CASTPETSVYNEQFF
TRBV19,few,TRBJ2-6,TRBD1,TGTGCCAGTAGCCGCGTACAGGGGGCATCTGGGGCCAACGTCCTGACTTTC,CASSRVQGASGANVLTF
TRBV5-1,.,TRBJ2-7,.,TGCGCCAGCAGCTTGGCGGCAGGGTTAAGGTACGAGCAGTACTTC,CASSLAAGLRYEQYF
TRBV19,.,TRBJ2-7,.,TGTGCCAGTAGTCCAACCGGACAGATTGACTCCTACGAGCAGTACTTC,CASSPTGQIDSYEQYF
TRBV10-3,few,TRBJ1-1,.,TGTGCCATCGGGGCAGGGGTGAACACTGAAGCTTTCTTT,CAIGAGVNTEAFF
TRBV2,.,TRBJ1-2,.,TGTGCCAGCAGTGTATCCGAGTATGGCTACACCTTC,CASSVSEYGYTF
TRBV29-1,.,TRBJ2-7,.,TGCAGCGTTGAAGCTGACGGGGGGCGGACCTACGAGCAGTACTTC,CSVEADGGRTYEQYF
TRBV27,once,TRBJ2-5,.,TGTGCCAGCAGTTTAGCCAATCGGGAGACCCAGTACTTC,CASSLANRETQYF
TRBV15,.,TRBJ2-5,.,TGTGCCACCAGCAGGCCCTCCCAGCAAGAGACCCAGTACTTC,CATSRPSQQETQYF
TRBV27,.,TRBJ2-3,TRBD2,TGTGCCAGCAGTTTAGGGGCTAGCGGGCCATTCGCAGATACGCAGTATTTT,CASSLGASGPFADTQYF